This T cell receptor beta chain is from a study of patients and donors after allogeneic stem cell transplantation. The CDR3 contains 18 residues. Germline V lookup: CDR1 LNHNV, CDR2 YYDKDF (reference sequence). V lost 2 bases and J 1 base, leaving 19 bases between the germline ends. Via MiXCR, TCRdb re-called the RT-PCR reads, giving one row per CDR3 protein. The sample carries roughly 940,000 distinct CDR3 sequences, approximately 18% recorded once. The sequenced sample consisted of blood, either unsorted or a sorted T cell fraction (not recorded which). The TCR sequence derives from a human donor who was either an allogeneic HSCT recipient or a stem cell or donor lymphocyte infusion donor (not recorded which). It is not recorded whose cells these are; they may come from a transplant donor. The chain recombines TRBV15 with TRBJ2-3, with D maybe TRBD2 (6 bases). Written as DNA, the CDR3 is TGTGCCACCAGCAGAAACCGTCGGGGTAGCGGAGGCACAGATACGCAGTATTTT. Translation: CATSRNRRGSGGTDTQYF. Variable domain in full (rest from reference TRBV15 and TRBJ2-3): DAMVIQNPRYQVTQFGKPVTLSCSQTLNHNVMYWYQQKSSQAPKLLFHYYDKDFNNEADTPDNFQSRRPNTSFCFLDIRSPGLGDTAMYLCATSRNRRGSGGTDTQYFGPGTRLTVL.